This TCR beta chain was recorded in a study of blood T cell repertoires in COVID-19. Study details: T cells, B-cell-depleted T cells, or PBMCs supplied cDNA or gDNA.

Authors' data handling: The authors estimated nucleated cell counts from reference gene primer amplification. The repertoire was sequenced with immunoSEQ multiplex PCR; TCRdb's copy has only in-frame clones and lacks some. That table furnishes V, J and clone size, whereas the DNA furnished D and trimming. This sample carries some 360,000 clones, 88% of them seen once, and the ten largest clones take just over 1%. CDR3 length equals 15 residues. Deletions cut 0 bases from V and 1 base from J, with 9 bases between. Germline V gene data show CDR1 as SGHTA and CDR2 as FQGTGA. Participants came from some 23 US areas, aged roughly 18 to 95 years. Exposed study participants had met a COVID-19 case within 2 weeks before entry.

This rearrangement joins TRBV7-3 to TRBJ1-1, with TRBD1 as a possible D gene (5 bases). Sample: PBMCs or T cells enriched from blood (not recorded which). The TCR originated in a woman aged 30 to 39 who had been exposed to COVID-19. The CDR3 region is CASSLTTGTNTEAFF. CDR3 DNA: TGTGCCAGCAGCTTAACTACAGGCACGAACACTGAAGCTTTCTTT.